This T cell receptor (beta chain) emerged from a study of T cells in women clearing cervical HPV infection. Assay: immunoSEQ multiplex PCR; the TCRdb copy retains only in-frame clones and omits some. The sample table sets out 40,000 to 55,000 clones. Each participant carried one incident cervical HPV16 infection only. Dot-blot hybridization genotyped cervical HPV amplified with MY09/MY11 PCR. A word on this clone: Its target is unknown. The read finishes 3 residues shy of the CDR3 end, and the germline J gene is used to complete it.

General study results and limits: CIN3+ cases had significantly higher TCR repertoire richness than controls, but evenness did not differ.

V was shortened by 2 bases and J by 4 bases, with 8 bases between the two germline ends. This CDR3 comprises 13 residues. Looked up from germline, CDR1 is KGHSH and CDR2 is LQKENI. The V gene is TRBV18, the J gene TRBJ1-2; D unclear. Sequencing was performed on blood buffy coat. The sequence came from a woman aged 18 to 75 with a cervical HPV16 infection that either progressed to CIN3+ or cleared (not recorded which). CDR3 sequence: CASSPDGSYGYTF. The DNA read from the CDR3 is TGTGCCAGCTCACCAGACGGGTCCTATGGC.